This entry lists 18 T cell receptor beta chains sequenced from one sample in a study of blood T cell repertoires in COVID-19. Produced via immunoSEQ multiplex PCR; TCRdb's table is partial and in-frame only. The top ten hold 1.3% of the sample, which has hundreds of thousands of clones, nearly 85% seen once. The sequenced sample was peripheral blood. All receptors derive from a woman aged 30 to 39 with COVID-19, enrolled during active disease.

This clone was counted a few times. The DNA for the CDR3 is TGTGCCAGCAGTGAATGGGGAGGGACAGGTGAAGCTTTCTTT. It codes for CASSEWGGTGEAFF. This chain uses TRBV2 with TRBJ1-1; 8 bases are shared with TRBD1. Germline assignment: CDR1 SNHLY and CDR2 FYNNEI. The V segment lost 2 bases and the J segment 7 bases; nucleotides outside the gene matches: 6. CDR3 size: 14 residues.

V usage is TRBV6-2 or TRBV6-3 and J usage is TRBJ1-1; no clear D. The CDR3 is 16 amino acids. Germline CDR1 MNHEY, CDR2 SVGEGT. Trimming stripped 0 bases from V and 0 bases from J, with 11 bases between. The CDR3 DNA reads TGTGCCAGCAGTTACTCCGCGACACTCATGAACACTGAAGCTTTCTTT. This translates into CASSYSATLMNTEAFF.

Only one count was recorded for this clone. V usage is TRBV19 and J usage is TRBJ1-4, with D uncertain. This CDR3 spans 15 amino acids. Germline loops: CDR1 LNHDA, CDR2 SQIVND (reference sequence). The ends were cut back, 6 bases at V and 2 bases at J, with 13 bases in the middle. This CDR3 reads CASRSRGLTNEKLFF. The CDR3, as DNA: TGTGCCAGTAGGTCGAGAGGGCTTACTAATGAAAAACTGTTTTTT.

The chain uses TRBV5-1 and TRBJ2-3, with 8 bases fitting TRBD1. Germline V gene lookup returns CDR1 SGHRS and CDR2 YFSETQ. The ends lost 8 bases at V and 3 bases at J; junction bases unmatched: 11. The CDR3 consists of 15 residues. This CDR3 is CASSTQGAITDTQYF. The CDR3 DNA sequence: TGCGCCAGTTCGACCCAGGGGGCGATAACAGATACGCAGTATTTT. The full variable domain, its missing parts supplied by reference TRBV5-1 and TRBJ2-3, is KAGVTQTPRYLIKTRGQQVTLSCSPISGHRSVSWYQQTPGQGLQFLFEYFSETQRNKGNFPGRFSGRQFSNSRSEMNVSTLELGDSALYLCASSTQGAITDTQYFGPGTRLTVL.

J is TRBJ2-5 and V is TRBV27; tentative D call: TRBD1 (5 bases). The CDR3 totals 14 residues. The V end was cut by 5 bases, the J end by 5 bases, with 15 bases between. Germline V gene lookup returns CDR1 MNHEY and CDR2 SMNVEV (reference sequence). CDR3 coding DNA: TGTGCCAGCAGTGTAACAACCCAGGGCGAGACCCAGTACTTC. Protein: CASSVTTQGETQYF.

V is TRBV5-5 and J is TRBJ2-1; 11 nucleotides agree with TRBD2. V lost 0 bases, J lost 7 bases, and 3 bases stayed unmatched. CDR3 length equals 15 residues. Germline CDR1 reads SGHKS; CDR2 reads YYEKEE (reference sequence). The CDR3: CASSLGSGGANEQFF. The CDR3 nucleotides are TGTGCCAGCAGCTTGGGTAGCGGGGGGGCGAATGAGCAGTTCTTC.

J is TRBJ2-4 and V is TRBV4-2; maybe TRBD2 (6 bases). Germline lookup yields CDR1 LGHNA and CDR2 YNFKEQ. The CDR3 is 15 amino acids. The germline V and J ends were trimmed by 4 bases and 6 bases, with 16 bases remaining between them. The CDR3 reads CASSPGTGTPNIQYF. CDR3 bases: TGTGCCAGCAGCCCCGGGACCGGGACTCCAAACATTCAGTACTTC.

The chain is built from TRBV7-2 and TRBJ2-7; 7 bases fit TRBD2. J was trimmed by 0 bases and V by 0 bases; bases with no gene match: 14. The CDR3 is made up of 19 amino acids. The germline CDR1 and CDR2 sequences are SGHTA and FQGNSA. The CDR3 nucleotides read TGTGCCAGCAGCTTAGCTTCTTCCGTTCCGGGAGGTATCTCCTACGAGCAGTACTTC. As protein: CASSLASSVPGGISYEQYF.

The chain recombines TRBV3-1 (or the pseudogene TRBV3-2) with TRBJ2-3; 8 nucleotides agree with TRBD1. This CDR3 has 20 amino acids. V dropped 3 bases and J dropped 3; count of bases not matched to a gene: 20. Per germline, CDR1 LGHDT and CDR2 YNNKEL (reference sequence). In DNA form, the CDR3 reads TGTGCCAGCAGCCATCCCCAGGGGGCCAGCCAGTCTTTTGGGACAGATACGCAGTATTTT. Translated: CASSHPQGASQSFGTDTQYF.

The V call is TRBV6-5, the J call TRBJ2-3; TRBD2 agrees at 8 bases. Germline V gives CDR1 MNHEY, CDR2 SVGAGI. The CDR3 has 16 residues. The junction had 7 bases not matched to a gene; V was cut back by 1 base and J by 4 bases. In DNA form, the CDR3 reads TGTGCCAGCAGTTACTTACAGCGGGAGTTCGCAGATACGCAGTATTTT. As protein: CASSYLQREFADTQYF.

The chain links TRBV5-1 to TRBJ1-1; maybe TRBD1 (5 bases). In germline, CDR1 is SGHRS, CDR2 YFSETQ. Between the trimmed V and J ends, which lost 2 bases and 10 bases, there was a span of 24 bases. The CDR3 has 16 residues. The CDR3 region has the DNA TGCGCCAGCAGCTTTTCCCTCCGGGGGGGACCTAGAGGAGCTTTCTTT. Its protein is CASSFSLRGGPRGAFF.

The genes are TRBV6-7 and TRBJ2-3; tentative D call: TRBD2 (6 bases). TRBV6-7 is annotated as an ORF whose role is uncertain. This CDR3 comprises 17 residues. V was clipped by 5 bases and J by 1 base, with 19 bases between them. The CDR3, as DNA: TGTGCCAGCAGTACTCATCGTCCTAGCGAAGGCACAGATACGCAGTATTTT. This codes for CASSTHRPSEGTDTQYF.

This clone was seen a few times. This sequence joins TRBV5-1 and TRBJ2-1, with D uncertain. Germline CDR1 and CDR2: SGHRS and YFSETQ. The V end lost 2 bases, the J end lost 2 bases, and 14 bases lay between the germline ends. The CDR3 loop spans 16 amino acids. In DNA, the CDR3 is TGCGCCAGCAGCTTAGTAGAGGCGACCGCCTACAATGAGCAGTTCTTC. This translates into CASSLVEATAYNEQFF.

The V gene is TRBV7-7, the J gene TRBJ2-7; 10 bases are a match to TRBD1. There are 13 residues in the CDR3. The J segment lost 6 bases and the V segment lost 3 bases, leaving 2 bases of the junction unmatched. Per germline, CDR1 SSHAT and CDR2 FNYEAQ (reference sequence). In DNA form, the CDR3 reads TGTGCCAGCAGCTTTGGGACAGGGGCCGAGCAGTACTTC. Encoded protein: CASSFGTGAEQYF. The full variable domain, completed using reference TRBV7-7 and TRBJ2-7, is GAGVSQSPRYKVTKRGQDVTLRCDPISSHATLYWYQQALGQGPEFLTYFNYEAQPDKSGLPSDRFSAERPEGSISTLTIQRTEQRDSAMYRCASSFGTGAEQYFGPGTRLTVT.

V gene TRBV28 combines with J gene TRBJ1-6; no clear D gene. Deletions cut 3 bases from V and 10 bases from J, with 16 bases between. CDR3 length: 15 residues. Germline values: CDR1 MDHEN, CDR2 SYDVKM. CDR3 coding DNA: TGTGCCAGCAGTTTGACGGTCGGGGAGAACTCACCCCTCCACTTT. Its protein is CASSLTVGENSPLHF.

The V and J genes are TRBV5-6 and TRBJ2-2, with a weak D call TRBD1 (6 bases). The CDR3 extends over 14 amino acids. CDR1 is SGHDT, CDR2 YYEEEE, per germline. The ends were cut back, 1 base at V and 6 bases at J, with 10 bases in the middle. CDR3 amino acids: CASSLYTGPGELFF. CDR3 DNA sequence: TGTGCCAGCAGCTTGTATACAGGGCCCGGGGAGCTGTTTTTT.

The chain employs TRBV18 and TRBJ1-5; TRBD1 agrees at 7 bases. CDR1 KGHSH and CDR2 LQKENI come from the germline V gene. J was trimmed by 4 bases and V by 6 bases; bases with no gene match: 3. The CDR3 runs 13 residues. CDR3 loop: CASSGTANQPQHF. For the CDR3, the DNA is TGTGCCAGCTCCGGGACAGCGAATCAGCCCCAGCATTTT.

This chain uses TRBV7-2 with TRBJ2-4; D call uncertain. This CDR3 comprises 12 residues. V was cut by 5 bases and J by 8 bases, with 10 bases left in between. Per germline, CDR1 SGHTA and CDR2 FQGNSA. CDR3 DNA: TGTGCCAGCAGCCCGAGGCCAGACATTCAGTACTTC. It translates to CASSPRPDIQYF.